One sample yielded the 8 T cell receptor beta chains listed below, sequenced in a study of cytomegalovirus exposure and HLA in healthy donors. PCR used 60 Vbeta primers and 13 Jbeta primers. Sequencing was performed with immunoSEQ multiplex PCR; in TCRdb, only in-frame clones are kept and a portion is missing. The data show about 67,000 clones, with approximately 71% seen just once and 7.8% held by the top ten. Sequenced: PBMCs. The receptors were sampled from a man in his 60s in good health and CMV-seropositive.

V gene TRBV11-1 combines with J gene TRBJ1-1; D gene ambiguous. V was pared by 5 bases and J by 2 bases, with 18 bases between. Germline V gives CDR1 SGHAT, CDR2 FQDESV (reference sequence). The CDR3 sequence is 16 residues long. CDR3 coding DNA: TGTGCCAGCAGCCCCGCGTTCGTCGGGATAAACACTGAAGCTTTCTTT. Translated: CASSPAFVGINTEAFF. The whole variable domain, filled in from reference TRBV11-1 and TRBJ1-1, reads EAEVAQSPRYKITEKSQAVAFWCDPISGHATLYWYRQILGQGPELLVQFQDESVVDDSQLPKDRFSAERLKGVDSTLKIQPAELGDSAMYLCASSPAFVGINTEAFFGQGTRLTVV.

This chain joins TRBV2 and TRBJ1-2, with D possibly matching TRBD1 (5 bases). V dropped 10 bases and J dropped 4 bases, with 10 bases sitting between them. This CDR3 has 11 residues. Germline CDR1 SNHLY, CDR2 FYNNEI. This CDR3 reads CANPRVYGYTF. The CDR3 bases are TGTGCCAACCCCAGGGTCTATGGCTACACCTTC.

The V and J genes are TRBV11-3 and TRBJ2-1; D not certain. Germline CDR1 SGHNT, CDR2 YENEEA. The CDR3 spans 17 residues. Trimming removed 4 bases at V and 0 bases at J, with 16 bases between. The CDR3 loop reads CASSSIPRSSSYNEQFF. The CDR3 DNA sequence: TGTGCCAGCAGCTCTATCCCCCGGTCGAGCTCCTACAATGAGCAGTTCTTC.

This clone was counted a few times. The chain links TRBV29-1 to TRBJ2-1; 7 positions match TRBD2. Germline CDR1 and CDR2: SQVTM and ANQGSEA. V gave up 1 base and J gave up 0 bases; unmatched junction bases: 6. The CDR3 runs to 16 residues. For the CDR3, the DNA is TGCAGCGTTGAAGGCGGACTAGGGAGCTCCTACAATGAGCAGTTCTTC. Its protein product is CSVEGGLGSSYNEQFF.

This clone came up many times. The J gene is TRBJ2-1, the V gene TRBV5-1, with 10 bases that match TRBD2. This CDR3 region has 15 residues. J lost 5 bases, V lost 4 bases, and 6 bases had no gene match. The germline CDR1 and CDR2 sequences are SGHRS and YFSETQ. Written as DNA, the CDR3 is TGCGCCAGCAGCGTAGCGGGGGGTTCAAACAATGAGCAGTTCTTC. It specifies CASSVAGGSNNEQFF.

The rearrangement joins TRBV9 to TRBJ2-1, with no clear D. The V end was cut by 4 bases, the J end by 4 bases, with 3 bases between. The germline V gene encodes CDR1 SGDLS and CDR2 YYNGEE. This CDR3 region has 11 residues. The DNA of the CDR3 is TGTGCCAGCAGCCAATACAATGAGCAGTTCTTC. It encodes CASSQYNEQFF.

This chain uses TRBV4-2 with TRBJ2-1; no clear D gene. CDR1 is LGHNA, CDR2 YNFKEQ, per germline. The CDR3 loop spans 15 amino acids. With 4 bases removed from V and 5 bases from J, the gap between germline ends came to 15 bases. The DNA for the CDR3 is TGTGCCAGCAGCCTTACGATAACCGAGGACAATGAGCAGTTCTTC. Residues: CASSLTITEDNEQFF.

CDR3 residues: CASSRLAADNEQFF. The CDR3 nucleotides read TGCGCCAGCAGCCGACTAGCGGCTGACAATGAGCAGTTCTTC. The chain joins TRBV5-1 to TRBJ2-1; 9 bases agree with TRBD2. CDR1 is SGHRS and CDR2 is YFSETQ in the germline V gene. Trimming at V came to 4 bases and at J to 5 bases, leaving 4 bases not matched to a gene. CDR3 length: 14 amino acids.